The text below deals with one T cell receptor (beta chain). Its antigen remains unidentified. Assay used: immunoSEQ multiplex PCR; TCRdb lists only in-frame clones, some missing. The sample lists more than 2 million clones; roughly 95% were seen once. The CDR3 sequence is 14 residues long. Germline CDR1 MRHNA, CDR2 SNTAGT. The J segment lost 3 bases and the V segment lost 9 bases, leaving 8 bases of the junction unmatched. The source of the sample is a study of shared clonotypes between healthy human individuals. Study in general: Donors consisted of a couple of women and three men between 18 and 49. Each donor contributed plates that comprised three CD4 naive, three CD4 memory, two CD8 naive and one CD8 memory.

Regarding the study as a whole: Only blood samples were collected, and tissue repertoires likely differ.

The sequencing sample was made of naive CD4+ T cells sorted from blood. Subset: CD45RA+ positively selected. The chain is built from TRBV6-4 and TRBJ1-5; 7 bases line up with TRBD1. The origin of this receptor is a man aged 18 to 29 in good health. The CDR3 sequence is CARSLQGLNQPQHF. CDR3 DNA: TGTGCCAGGAGCCTACAGGGGCTCAATCAGCCCCAGCATTTT.